This entry lists 21 T cell receptor beta chains sequenced from one sample in a study of PD-1 blockade in classical Hodgkin lymphoma (dated by TCRdb to about 2020). The sample's time point label, decoded: cycle 1 day 1 (C1D1), immediately before nivolumab initiation. Every trial patient had relapsed following autologous stem cell transplantation, and prior brentuximab vedotin exposure was what differed among cohorts A, B and C. Library preparation was by the immunoSEQ multiplex PCR assay. TCRdb obtained this table from immuneACCESS and retained in-frame rearrangements with V and J assigned. These tables miss some clones; where compared with another copy, unresolved V genes account for less than half of the shortfall, and the remainder is unexplained. In this sample the table shows tens of thousands of clones, around 69% of which occur a single time. Jointly, the top ten make up over 15% of the sample.

The material was peripheral blood mononuclear cells (PBMCs), obtained at baseline. The receptors were sampled from a human donor with classical Hodgkin lymphoma.

The chain employs TRBV7-2 and TRBJ2-7; D is undetermined. The CDR3 extends over 13 amino acids. Trimming took off 4 bases at V and 1 base at J, with 8 bases between the two ends. CDR1 is SGHTA and CDR2 is FQGNSA in the germline V gene. CDR3 DNA: TGTGCCAGCAGCTCTCCCCCGTCCTACGAGCAGTACTTC. This codes for CASSSPPSYEQYF.

This clone was seen once. V and J are TRBV6-5 and TRBJ1-2; TRBD1 might be the D (5 bases). V was cut by 2 bases and J by 1 base, with 11 bases left in between. Germline lookup yields CDR1 MNHEY and CDR2 SVGAGI. The CDR3 totals 15 residues. The CDR3 nucleotides are TGTGCCAGCAGTTACGCGCCGGGACGTAACTATGGCTACACCTTC. Residues: CASSYAPGRNYGYTF.

This chain joins TRBV28 and TRBJ1-5; no clear D gene. V lost 8 bases to trimming and J lost 9 bases, with 14 bases between them. Germline V CDR1 and CDR2: MDHEN, SYDVKM. This CDR3 is 12 amino acids long. CDR3 sequence: CASATPPLPQHF. The CDR3, as DNA: TGTGCCAGCGCTACTCCCCCTTTGCCCCAGCATTTT. Drawing the rest from reference TRBV28 and TRBJ1-5, the complete variable domain is DVKVTQSSRYLVKRTGEKVFLECVQDMDHENMFWYRQDPGLGLRLIYFSYDVKMKEKGDIPEGYSVSREKKERFSLILESASTNQTSMYLCASATPPLPQHFGDGTRLSIL.

This clone was counted a single time. The chain recombines TRBV4-3 with TRBJ2-7, with D perhaps TRBD1 (6 bases). V was cut by 0 bases and J by 1 base, with 10 bases left in between. This CDR3 has 15 residues. The germline CDR1 and CDR2 sequences are LGHNA and YSLEER. CDR3 coding DNA: TGCGCCAGCAGCCAAGAAACCAGGGGATCCTACGAGCAGTACTTC. Its translation: CASSQETRGSYEQYF.

This clone occurred a few times. V usage is TRBV27 and J usage is TRBJ1-2, with D tentatively TRBD1 (5 bases). The ends were cut back, 6 bases at V and 5 bases at J, with 31 bases in the middle. Looked up from germline, CDR1 is MNHEY and CDR2 is SMNVEV (reference sequence). The CDR3 is made up of 19 amino acids. CDR3 sequence (DNA): TGTGCCAGCAGACCTGAACGGGGCACTACCCTCAGACTGTTGTATGGCTACACCTTC. It specifies CASRPERGTTLRLLYGYTF.

This clone was observed a few times. The chain has TRBV28 and TRBJ1-1; D remains unclear. The germline V gene has CDR1 MDHEN and CDR2 SYDVKM. The CDR3 covers 12 residues. V was pared by 3 bases and J by 6 bases, with 8 bases between. The CDR3 region is CASSFRQAEAFF. For the CDR3, the DNA is TGTGCCAGCAGTTTCCGGCAGGCTGAAGCTTTCTTT.

The chain has TRBV6-5 and TRBJ1-6, with D hard to call. Trimming left V 0 bases short and J 8 bases short, with 8 bases between. Per the germline V gene, CDR1 is MNHEY and CDR2 is SVGAGI. The CDR3 loop spans 14 amino acids. The CDR3 is CASSYSPPDSPLHF. The CDR3 DNA reads as TGTGCCAGCAGTTACTCGCCCCCGGATTCACCCCTCCACTTT.

The rearrangement joins TRBV6-5 to TRBJ2-1, with D perhaps TRBD2 (6 bases). The CDR3 covers 14 residues. V was cut by 5 bases and J by 4 bases, with 12 bases left in between. Germline lookup yields CDR1 MNHEY and CDR2 SVGAGI. The CDR3, as DNA: TGTGCCAGCAGTAGGAGGGAGTCGTACAATGAGCAGTTCTTC. Protein product: CASSRRESYNEQFF.

V usage is TRBV2 and J usage is TRBJ1-6; the D is unclear. The CDR3 covers 11 residues. V was clipped by 3 bases and J by 16 bases, with 10 bases between them. Germline V gene sequence: CDR1 SNHLY, CDR2 FYNNEI. CDR3 protein: CASSEWRSLHF. The CDR3 DNA reads as TGTGCCAGCAGTGAGTGGCGGAGTCTCCACTTT.

The rearrangement uses TRBV19 and TRBJ1-4; D is unresolved. CDR3 length: 16 amino acids. V was shortened by 3 bases and J by 0 bases, with 11 bases between the two germline ends. CDR1 and CDR2 (germline): LNHDA, SQIVND (reference sequence). The CDR3 sequence: CASSMMTKTTNEKLFF. Written as DNA, the CDR3 is TGTGCCAGTAGTATGATGACCAAAACAACTAATGAAAAACTGTTTTTT.

The chain combines TRBV6-4 with TRBJ1-5; no definite D call. The CDR3 contains 13 residues. Germline CDR1 MRHNA, CDR2 SNTAGT. V shed 3 bases and J shed 4 bases, with 7 bases lying between them. The CDR3 region is CASSESGNQPQHF. In DNA form, the CDR3 reads TGTGCCAGCAGTGAATCTGGGAATCAGCCCCAGCATTTT.

V is TRBV7-2 and J is TRBJ1-1; tentatively, D is TRBD1 (6 bases). CDR1 and CDR2 (germline): SGHTA, FQGNSA. This CDR3 comprises 16 residues. Trimming removed 2 bases at V and 5 bases at J, with 18 bases between. The CDR3 nucleotides read TGTGCCAGCAGCTTATCTGGGGGCCCCGGGGTAACTGAAGCTTTCTTT. Its protein product is CASSLSGGPGVTEAFF.

The chain couples TRBV28 to TRBJ1-4; D gene uncertain. V was shortened by 11 bases and J by 4 bases, with 14 bases between the two germline ends. The CDR3 is made up of 13 amino acids. Germline loops: CDR1 MDHEN, CDR2 SYDVKM. CDR3 bases: TGTGCCCACCGCAGGACCCTTAATGAAAAACTGTTTTTT. This sequence encodes CAHRRTLNEKLFF.

Only a few counts were recorded for this clone. This chain uses TRBV28 with TRBJ2-5; unclear D gene. Germline V gene lookup returns CDR1 MDHEN and CDR2 SYDVKM. Deletions cut 3 bases from V and 4 bases from J, with 3 bases between. The CDR3 totals 11 residues. The CDR3 DNA is TGTGCCAGCAGTTTCCGAGAGACCCAGTACTTC. Translating it yields CASSFRETQYF.

This clone was detected only a few times. The chain combines TRBV18 with TRBJ1-1, with unresolved D. V gave up 2 bases and J gave up 0 bases, with 4 bases separating them. The CDR3 consists of 13 residues. The germline gives CDR1 KGHSH, CDR2 LQKENI. The CDR3 DNA sequence: TGTGCCAGCTCACCAAGAGTGAACACTGAAGCTTTCTTT. Residues: CASSPRVNTEAFF.

This chain uses TRBV10-1 with TRBJ1-1; 10 bases fit TRBD1. Unmatched junction bases numbered 5, after V lost 6 bases and J lost 10 bases. The CDR3 runs to 12 residues. The V gene's germline CDR1 is WNHNN and CDR2 SYGVQD (reference sequence). The CDR3 bases are TGCGCCAGCAGCCGGACAGGGGGACGAGCTTTCTTT. Translating it yields CASSRTGGRAFF.

In this sample, this clone turned up a few times. The chain has TRBV7-2 and TRBJ1-1, with 10 bases identical to TRBD1. This CDR3 has 17 amino acids. The V gene end was trimmed by 4 bases and the J gene end by 1 base; junction bases not matched to a gene: 9. CDR1 and CDR2 (germline): SGHTA, FQGNSA. CDR3 sequence: CASSSPWDRGANTEAFF. The CDR3 DNA reads TGTGCCAGCAGCTCGCCGTGGGACAGGGGTGCGAACACTGAAGCTTTCTTT.

The chain is built from TRBV15 and TRBJ1-6; no reliable D call. CDR1 is LNHNV and CDR2 is YYDKDF in the germline V gene (reference sequence). The length of the CDR3 is 14 residues. The ends were cut back, 0 bases at V and 7 bases at J, with 7 bases in the middle. The CDR3 region has the DNA TGTGCCACCAGCAGAGATCCCAGCAATTCACCCCTCCACTTT. It yields the protein CATSRDPSNSPLHF.

The chain couples TRBV10-3 to TRBJ1-1; 8 bases fit TRBD1. This CDR3 region has 12 residues. J was trimmed by 1 base and V by 8 bases; bases with no gene match: 0. The V gene's germline CDR1 is ENHRY and CDR2 SYGVKD. The CDR3 nucleotides read TGTGCCATCGGGACAGGGAACACTGAAGCTTTCTTT. Amino acid sequence: CAIGTGNTEAFF.

This sequence joins TRBV19 and TRBJ1-2; D ambiguous. The CDR3 sequence is 13 residues long. Looked up from germline, CDR1 is LNHDA and CDR2 is SQIVND (reference sequence). The V gene lost 5 bases and the J gene lost 2 bases, with 9 bases spanning the gap. CDR3 protein: CASSFIQNYGYTF. In DNA form, the CDR3 reads TGTGCCAGTAGTTTCATCCAGAACTATGGCTACACCTTC.

V gene TRBV2 combines with J gene TRBJ2-5; no definite D call. Trimming removed 7 bases at V and 0 bases at J, with 18 bases between. Germline values: CDR1 SNHLY, CDR2 FYNNEI. The CDR3 consists of 16 residues. CDR3 amino acids: CASTSPATEYQETQYF. In DNA form, the CDR3 reads TGTGCCAGCACCTCCCCCGCAACGGAGTACCAAGAGACCCAGTACTTC.